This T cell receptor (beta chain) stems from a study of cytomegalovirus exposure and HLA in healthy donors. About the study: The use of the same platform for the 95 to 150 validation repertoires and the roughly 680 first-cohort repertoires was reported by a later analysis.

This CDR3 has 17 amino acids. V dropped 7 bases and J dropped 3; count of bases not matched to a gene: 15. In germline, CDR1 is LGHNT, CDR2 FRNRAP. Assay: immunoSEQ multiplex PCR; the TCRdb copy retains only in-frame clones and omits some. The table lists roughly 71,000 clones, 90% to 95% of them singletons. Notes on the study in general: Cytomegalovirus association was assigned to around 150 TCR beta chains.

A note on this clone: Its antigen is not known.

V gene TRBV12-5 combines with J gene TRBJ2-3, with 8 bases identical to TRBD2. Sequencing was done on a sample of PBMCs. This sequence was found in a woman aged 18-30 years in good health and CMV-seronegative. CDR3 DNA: TGTGCTAGTGCCAAGAGCTCCGGGGGGGTTAGAACAGATACGCAGTATTTT. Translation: CASAKSSGGVRTDTQYF.